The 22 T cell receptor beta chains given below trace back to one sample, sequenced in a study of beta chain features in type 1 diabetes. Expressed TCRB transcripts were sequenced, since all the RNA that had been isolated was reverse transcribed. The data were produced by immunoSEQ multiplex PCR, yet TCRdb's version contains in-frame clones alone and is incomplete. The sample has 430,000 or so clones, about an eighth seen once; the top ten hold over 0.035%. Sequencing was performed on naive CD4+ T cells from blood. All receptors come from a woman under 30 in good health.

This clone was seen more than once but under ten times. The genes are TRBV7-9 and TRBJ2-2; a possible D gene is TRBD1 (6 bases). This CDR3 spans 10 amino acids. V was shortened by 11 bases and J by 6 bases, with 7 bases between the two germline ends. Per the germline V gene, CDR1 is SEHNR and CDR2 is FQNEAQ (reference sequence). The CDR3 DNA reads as TGTGCCGCAGGGGCCGGGGAGCTGTTTTTT. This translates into CAAGAGELFF.

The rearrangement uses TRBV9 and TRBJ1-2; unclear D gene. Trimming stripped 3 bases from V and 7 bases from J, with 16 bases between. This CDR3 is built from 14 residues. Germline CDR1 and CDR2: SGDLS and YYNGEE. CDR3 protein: CASSAHRGPGGYTF. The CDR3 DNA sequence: TGTGCCAGCAGCGCCCACAGAGGCCCGGGTGGCTACACCTTC.

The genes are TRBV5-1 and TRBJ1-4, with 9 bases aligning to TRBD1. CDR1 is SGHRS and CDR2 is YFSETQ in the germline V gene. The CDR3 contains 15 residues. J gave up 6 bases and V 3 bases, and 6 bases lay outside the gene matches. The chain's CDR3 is CASSSGQGLYEKLFF. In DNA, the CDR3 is TGCGCCAGCAGCTCGGGACAGGGATTGTATGAAAAACTGTTTTTT.

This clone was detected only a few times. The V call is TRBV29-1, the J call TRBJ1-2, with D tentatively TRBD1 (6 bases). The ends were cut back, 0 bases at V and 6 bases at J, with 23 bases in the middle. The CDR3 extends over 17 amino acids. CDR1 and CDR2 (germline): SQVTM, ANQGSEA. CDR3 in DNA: TGCAGCGTTGAAGATTATCGGCTCGGCAGGGGAGCGGATGGCTACACCTTC. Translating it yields CSVEDYRLGRGADGYTF.

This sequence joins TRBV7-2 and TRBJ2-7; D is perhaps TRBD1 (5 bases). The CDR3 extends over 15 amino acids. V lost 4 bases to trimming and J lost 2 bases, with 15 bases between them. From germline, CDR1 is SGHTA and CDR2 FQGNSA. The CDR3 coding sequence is TGTGCCAGCAGCTCGAACCCTAGGGGAACCTACGAGCAGTACTTC. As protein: CASSSNPRGTYEQYF.

As DNA, the CDR3 is TGTGCCATCAGCAGGGGGGATTCACCCCTCCACTTT. Its protein product is CAISRGDSPLHF. The chain uses TRBV10-3 and TRBJ1-6; TRBD1 matches 7 bases. CDR1 is ENHRY, CDR2 SYGVKD, per germline. V lost 6 bases, J lost 8 bases, and 1 base stayed unmatched. This CDR3 contains 12 residues.

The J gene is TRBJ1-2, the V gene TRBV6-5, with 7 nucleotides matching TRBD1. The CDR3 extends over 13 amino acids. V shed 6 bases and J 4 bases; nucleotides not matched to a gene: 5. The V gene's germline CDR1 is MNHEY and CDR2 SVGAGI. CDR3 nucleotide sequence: TGTGCCAGCAGACGACAGGGAGGCTATGGCTACACCTTC. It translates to CASRRQGGYGYTF.

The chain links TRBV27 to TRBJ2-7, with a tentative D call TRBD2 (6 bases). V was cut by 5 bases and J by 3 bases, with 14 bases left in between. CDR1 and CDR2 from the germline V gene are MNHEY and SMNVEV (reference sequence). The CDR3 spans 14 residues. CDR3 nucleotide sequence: TGTGCCAGCAGTCCAACGGGACTCATCTACGAGCAGTACGTC. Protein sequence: CASSPTGLIYEQYV.

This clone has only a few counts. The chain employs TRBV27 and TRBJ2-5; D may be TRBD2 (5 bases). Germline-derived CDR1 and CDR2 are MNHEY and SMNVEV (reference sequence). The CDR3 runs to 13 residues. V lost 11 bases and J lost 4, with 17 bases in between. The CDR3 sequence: CAASPGMGETQYF. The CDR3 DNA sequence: TGTGCCGCATCCCCCGGGATGGGAGAGACCCAGTACTTC.

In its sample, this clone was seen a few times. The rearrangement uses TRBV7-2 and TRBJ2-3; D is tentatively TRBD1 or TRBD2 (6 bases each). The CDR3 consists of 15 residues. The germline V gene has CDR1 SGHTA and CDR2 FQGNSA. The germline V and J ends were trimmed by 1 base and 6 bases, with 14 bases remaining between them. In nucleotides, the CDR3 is TGTGCCAGCAGCTTAGTAGGAGGGGGTGTGGATACGCAGTATTTT. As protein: CASSLVGGGVDTQYF.

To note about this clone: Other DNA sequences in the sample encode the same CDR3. The CDR3, as DNA: TGCGCCAGCAGCTTGGGCCGGGCTGGGGCCAACGTCCTGACTTTC. Translating gives CASSLGRAGANVLTF. The gene calls are TRBV5-1 and TRBJ2-6; D is ambiguous. Germline V CDR1 and CDR2: SGHRS, YFSETQ. The CDR3 loop spans 15 amino acids. Between the trimmed V and J ends, which lost 0 bases and 2 bases, there was a span of 6 bases.

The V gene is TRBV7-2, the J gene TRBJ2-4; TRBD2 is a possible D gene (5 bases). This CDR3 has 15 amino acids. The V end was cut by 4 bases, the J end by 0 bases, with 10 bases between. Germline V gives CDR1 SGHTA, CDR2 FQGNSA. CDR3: CASSSLRVAKNIQYF. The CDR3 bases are TGTGCCAGCAGCTCTCTGAGGGTAGCCAAAAACATTCAGTACTTC.

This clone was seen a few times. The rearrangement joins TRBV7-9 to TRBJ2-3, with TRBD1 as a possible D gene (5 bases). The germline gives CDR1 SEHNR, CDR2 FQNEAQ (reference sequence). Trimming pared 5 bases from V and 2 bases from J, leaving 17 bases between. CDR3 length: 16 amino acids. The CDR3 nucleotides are TGTGCCAGCAGCCAAACGCCGTGGGGCAACACAGATACGCAGTATTTT. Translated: CASSQTPWGNTDTQYF.

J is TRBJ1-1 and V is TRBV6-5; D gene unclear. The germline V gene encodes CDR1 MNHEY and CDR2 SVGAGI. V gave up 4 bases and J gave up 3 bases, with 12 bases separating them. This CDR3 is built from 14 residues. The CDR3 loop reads CASSFSRMDTEAFF. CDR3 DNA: TGTGCCAGCAGTTTTTCACGGATGGACACTGAAGCTTTCTTT.

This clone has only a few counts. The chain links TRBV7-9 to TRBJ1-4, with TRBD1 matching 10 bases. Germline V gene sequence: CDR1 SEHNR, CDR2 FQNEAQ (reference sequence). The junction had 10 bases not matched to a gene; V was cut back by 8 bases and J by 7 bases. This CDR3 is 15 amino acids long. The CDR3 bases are TGTGCCAGCGGACTGGGGACAGGGGTTACTGAAAAACTGTTTTTT. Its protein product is CASGLGTGVTEKLFF. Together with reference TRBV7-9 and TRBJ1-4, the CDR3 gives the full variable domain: DTGVSQNPRHKITKRGQNVTFRCDPISEHNRLYWYRQTLGQGPEFLTYFQNEAQLEKSRLLSDRFSAERPKGSFSTLEIQRTEQGDSAMYLCASGLGTGVTEKLFFGSGTQLSVL.

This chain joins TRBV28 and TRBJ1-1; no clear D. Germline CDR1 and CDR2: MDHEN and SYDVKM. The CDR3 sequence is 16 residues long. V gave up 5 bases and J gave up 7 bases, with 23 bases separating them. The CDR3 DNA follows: TGTGCCAGCAGTCCAAGGAACGCCGGCGATTTCAGTGAAGCTTTCTTT. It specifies CASSPRNAGDFSEAFF.

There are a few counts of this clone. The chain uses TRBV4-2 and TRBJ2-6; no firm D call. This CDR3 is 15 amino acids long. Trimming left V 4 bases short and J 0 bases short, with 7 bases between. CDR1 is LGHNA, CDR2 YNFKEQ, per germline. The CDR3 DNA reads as TGTGCCAGCAGCCGACTCGGCTCTGGGGCCAACGTCCTGACTTTC. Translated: CASSRLGSGANVLTF.

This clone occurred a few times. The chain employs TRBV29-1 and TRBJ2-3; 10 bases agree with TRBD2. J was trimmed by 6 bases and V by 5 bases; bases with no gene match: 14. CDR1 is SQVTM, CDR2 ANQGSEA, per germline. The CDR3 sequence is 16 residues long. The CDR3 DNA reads TGCAGCGTTAAGTCCCAGGGACTAGCGAGCTGGGATACGCAGTATTTT. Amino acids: CSVKSQGLASWDTQYF.

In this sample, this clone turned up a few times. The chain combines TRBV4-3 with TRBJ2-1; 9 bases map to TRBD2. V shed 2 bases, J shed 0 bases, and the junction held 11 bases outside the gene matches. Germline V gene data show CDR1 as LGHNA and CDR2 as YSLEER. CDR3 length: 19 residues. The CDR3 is CASSQRVAGGRNSYNEQFF. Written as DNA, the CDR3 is TGCGCCAGCAGCCAACGGGTTGCGGGAGGGCGAAACTCCTACAATGAGCAGTTCTTC.

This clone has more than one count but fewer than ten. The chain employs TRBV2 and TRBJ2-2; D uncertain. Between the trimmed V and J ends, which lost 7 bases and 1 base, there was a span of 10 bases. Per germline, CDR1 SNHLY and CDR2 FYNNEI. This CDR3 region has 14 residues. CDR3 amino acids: CASTPILNTGELFF. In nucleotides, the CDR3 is TGTGCCAGCACCCCTATATTGAACACCGGGGAGCTGTTTTTT.

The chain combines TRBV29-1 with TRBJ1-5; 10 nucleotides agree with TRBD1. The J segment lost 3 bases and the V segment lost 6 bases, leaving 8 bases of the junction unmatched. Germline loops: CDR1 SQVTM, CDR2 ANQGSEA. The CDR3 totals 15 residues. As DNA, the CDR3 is TGCAGCGTCGCTGGGACAGGGGACCCCAATCAGCCCCAGCATTTT. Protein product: CSVAGTGDPNQPQHF.

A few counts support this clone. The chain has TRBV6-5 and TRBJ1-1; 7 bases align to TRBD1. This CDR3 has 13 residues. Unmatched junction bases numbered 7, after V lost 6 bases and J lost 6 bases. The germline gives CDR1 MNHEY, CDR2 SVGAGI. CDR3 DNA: TGTGCCAGCAGGCAGACAGGGCGCCCTGAAGCTTTCTTT. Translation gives CASRQTGRPEAFF.